Reported below is one T cell receptor (beta chain). The data belong to a study of blood T cells in healthy people across ages. The CDR3 is 14 amino acids. Germline lookup yields CDR1 SGHTA and CDR2 FQGNSA. The J segment lost 5 bases and the V segment lost 3 bases, leaving 4 bases of the junction unmatched. Primers used in a second PCR of about 6 to 11 cycles were a sample-barcoded 5' primer and a J-beta primer mix. TCRdb reprocessed the 5' RACE reads with MiXCR, giving one entry per CDR3 protein. The sample lists fewer than 600,000 distinct CDR3 sequences, roughly a quarter occurring once. The same data also contributed to another study, on T cells of mothers and their children.

V is TRBV7-2 and J is TRBJ2-3; 8 bases are shared with TRBD2. The material sequenced was blood. This TCR derives from a boy younger than 10 in good health. The CDR3 here is CASSFAGGQDTQYF. The CDR3 bases are TGTGCCAGCAGCTTTGCGGGGGGCCAAGATACGCAGTATTTT.